The sequence of this TCR beta chain was determined in a study of tumor-infiltrating lymphocytes in primary liver carcinoma. Study overall: There were tumors of stage T1-T3 N0M0, each 4.2 to 10 cm across. The number of productive TCRbeta reads per sample ranged from roughly 3.5 to 7.13 million and was similar across tissue types.

Germline V gene sequence: CDR1 PRHDT, CDR2 FYEKMQ (reference sequence). Trimming left V 1 base short and J 7 bases short, with 16 bases between. This CDR3 contains 15 residues. Each 20-30 mg portion of unsorted bulk tissue served as the source for co-extraction of RNA and DNA. The input was 450 to 550 ng total RNA; TCR beta cDNA was made from it with a constant-region primer. TCR beta libraries came from three nested multiplex PCR rounds using slightly modified ARM-PCR. TRBV1-TRBV30 forward primers paired with a C-beta reverse primer drove the first two PCR rounds, roughly 10 cycles each. From the multiplex PCR reads, TCRdb called clonotypes with MiXCR, one entry per CDR3 protein. The repertoire holds fewer than 80,000 distinct CDR3 sequences, with 69% as singletons. Comments on this clonotype: Its antigen is as yet unknown.

The study, taken as a whole, reports: Tumor-adjacent and tumor-blood pairs shared a smaller degree of overlap than tumor region pairs. The top-250-clone fraction was significantly higher in tumors than in blood (p = 0.039).

This receptor was obtained from a man aged 35 to 55 with primary liver carcinoma and hepatitis B virus infection. The specimen was tumor-adjacent normal liver tissue. V is TRBV13 and J is TRBJ2-5; D might be TRBD2 (6 bases). The chain's CDR3 is CASSLEMGGGGTQYF. CDR3 coding DNA: TGTGCCAGCAGCTTAGAAATGGGAGGAGGAGGGACCCAGTACTTC.